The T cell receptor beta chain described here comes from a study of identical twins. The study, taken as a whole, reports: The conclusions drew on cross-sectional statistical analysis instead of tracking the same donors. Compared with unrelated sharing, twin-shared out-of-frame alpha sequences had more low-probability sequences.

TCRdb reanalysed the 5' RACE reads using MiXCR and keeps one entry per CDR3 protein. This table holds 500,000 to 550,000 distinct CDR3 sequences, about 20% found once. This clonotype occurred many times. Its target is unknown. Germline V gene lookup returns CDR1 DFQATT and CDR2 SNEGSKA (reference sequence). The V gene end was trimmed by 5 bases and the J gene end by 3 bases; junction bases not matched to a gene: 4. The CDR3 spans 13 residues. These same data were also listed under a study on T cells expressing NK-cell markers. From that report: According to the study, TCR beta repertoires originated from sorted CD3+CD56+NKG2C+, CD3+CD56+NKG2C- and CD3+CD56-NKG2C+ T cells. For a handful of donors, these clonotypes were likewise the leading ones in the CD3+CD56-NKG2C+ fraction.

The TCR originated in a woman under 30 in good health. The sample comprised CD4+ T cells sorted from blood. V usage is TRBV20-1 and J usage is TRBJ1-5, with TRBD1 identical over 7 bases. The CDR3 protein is CSAGDSYNQPQHF. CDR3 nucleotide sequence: TGCAGTGCTGGGGACAGCTACAATCAGCCCCAGCATTTT.